Described below is a single T cell receptor beta chain sequence and its context. These data belong to a study of cytomegalovirus exposure and HLA in healthy donors. Primers included in the PCR were 60 Vbeta and 13 Jbeta primers. Only in-frame clones appear in the TCRdb table, and some are missing; sequencing was by immunoSEQ multiplex PCR. The repertoire holds tens of thousands of clones, with around 74% as singletons. Sequenced sample: PBMCs. The origin of this receptor is a man younger than 45 in good health and CMV-seronegative.

This CDR3 reads CASTSNSYNEQFF. The CDR3 DNA is TGTGCCAGCACTAGCAACTCCTACAATGAGCAGTTCTTC. The chain combines TRBV2 with TRBJ2-1; a possible D gene is TRBD2 (5 bases). CDR1 is SNHLY and CDR2 is FYNNEI in the germline V gene. The CDR3 sequence is 13 residues long. The ends were cut back, 7 bases at V and 0 bases at J, with 7 bases in the middle. The variable domain in full, completed from reference TRBV2 and TRBJ2-1, reads EPEVTQTPSHQVTQMGQEVILRCVPISNHLYFYWYRQILGQKVEFLVSFYNNEISEKSEIFDDQFSVERPDGSNFTLKIRSTKLEDSAMYFCASTSNSYNEQFFGPGTRLTVL.